Shown below are 17 T cell receptor beta chains from a single sample sequenced in a study of T cells in Graves' hyperthyroidism and ophthalmopathy. RNA transcripts were the template for amplifying TCR beta CDR3 regions. HTBI primers were employed in a first-round RT-PCR of the TCR CDR3. TCRdb re-derived calls from the multiplex PCR reads in MiXCR, one entry per CDR3 protein. This sample has roughly 510,000 distinct CDR3 sequences, with 35% to 50% found just once. Sequencing used peripheral blood or thyroid tissue (not recorded which). Receptors were obtained from an adult woman with Graves' disease, either hyperthyroidism or ophthalmopathy (not recorded which).

This clonotype was counted ten times or more. CDR3 sequence: CASSLGKGAWGANVLTF. The CDR3, as DNA: TGTGCCAGCAGCTTAGGAAAAGGGGCTTGGGGGGCCAACGTCCTGACTTTC. This rearrangement joins TRBV11-2 to TRBJ2-6, with D maybe TRBD1 (5 bases). Trimming took 1 base from V and 4 from J, leaving 14 bases between them. This CDR3 spans 17 amino acids. CDR1 and CDR2 (germline): SGHAT, FQNNGV.

The V gene is TRBV5-4, the J gene TRBJ1-1, with D tentatively TRBD1 (6 bases). V was trimmed by 3 bases and J by 1 base, leaving 19 bases between them. CDR1 is SGHNT and CDR2 is YYREEE in the germline V gene (reference sequence). The CDR3 loop spans 17 amino acids. The CDR3 loop is CASSWDKLGLANTEAFF. In nucleotides, the CDR3 is TGTGCCAGCAGCTGGGACAAACTAGGACTGGCGAACACTGAAGCTTTCTTT.

The chain has TRBV11-2 and TRBJ2-3; TRBD2 aligns across 11 bases. CDR3 length equals 20 residues. The V gene's germline CDR1 is SGHAT and CDR2 FQNNGV. Losses at the gene ends were 0 bases for V and 2 bases for J; bases not matched to a gene: 13. CDR3 coding DNA: TGTGCCAGCAGCTTAGAACTAGCGGGAGTTTTTCTCACCAACACAGATACGCAGTATTTT. This encodes CASSLELAGVFLTNTDTQYF.

This clonotype came up many times. This chain uses TRBV7-3 with TRBJ1-5; TRBD1 might be the D (6 bases). Between the trimmed V and J ends, which lost 3 bases and 15 bases, there was a span of 15 bases. The CDR3 contains 12 residues. The germline V gene has CDR1 SGHTA and CDR2 FQGTGA. CDR3 DNA: TGTGCCAGCAGCTTCCCTCCGGGACACAGGCATTTT. Protein product: CASSFPPGHRHF.

This clonotype has just a few counts. V usage is TRBV12-3 or TRBV12-4 and J usage is TRBJ2-5; possible D gene TRBD1, 5 bases. The germline V and J ends were trimmed by 5 bases and 1 base, with 17 bases remaining between them. The CDR3 is made up of 16 amino acids. The CDR3 is CASSHSLRQSQETQYF. CDR3 bases: TGTGCCAGCAGTCATTCACTCCGACAGAGCCAAGAGACCCAGTACTTC.

This clonotype was observed many times. The chain is built from TRBV2 and TRBJ2-2; the D is unclear. Trimming stripped 4 bases from V and 4 bases from J, with 7 bases between. The germline gives CDR1 SNHLY, CDR2 FYNNEI. The length of the CDR3 is 13 residues. The CDR3 DNA follows: TGTGCCAGCAGTGTCCGCGGCACCGGGGAGCTGTTTTTT. Encoded protein: CASSVRGTGELFF.

This clonotype was observed many times. The chain joins TRBV20-1 to TRBJ2-5; 7 bases align to TRBD1. The CDR3 totals 12 residues. V was pared by 6 bases and J by 5 bases, with 6 bases of the junction left unmatched. The germline V gene has CDR1 DFQATT and CDR2 SNEGSKA (reference sequence). CDR3 sequence reads: CSAGTVAETQYF. As DNA, the CDR3 is TGCAGTGCGGGGACAGTGGCCGAGACCCAGTACTTC.

This clonotype was seen ten or more times. This chain uses TRBV4-1 with TRBJ1-5; D gene uncertain. The CDR3 has 13 amino acids. Trimming pared 5 bases from V and 3 bases from J, leaving 8 bases between. CDR1 and CDR2 from the germline V gene are MGHRA and YSYEKL. The CDR3: CASSSVYNQPQHF. The CDR3 DNA reads TGCGCCAGCAGCTCCGTTTACAATCAGCCCCAGCATTTT.

This clonotype appeared a few times. The chain employs TRBV10-3 and TRBJ2-6; 10 nucleotides align to TRBD2. Germline values: CDR1 ENHRY, CDR2 SYGVKD. The CDR3 loop spans 17 amino acids. J was trimmed by 0 bases and V by 2 bases; bases with no gene match: 1. The CDR3 spells CAISEVAGGSGANVLTF. Written as DNA, the CDR3 is TGTGCCATCAGTGAGGTAGCGGGGGGCTCTGGGGCCAACGTCCTGACTTTC.

This clonotype was detected once. The rearrangement links TRBV2 to TRBJ1-1, with 7 bases matching TRBD1. The germline V gene has CDR1 SNHLY and CDR2 FYNNEI. This CDR3 is 16 amino acids long. After removal of 1 base from V and 4 bases from J, the junction contained 9 bases not matched to a gene. The CDR3 DNA reads TGTGCCAGCAGTGAAGGGGCAGGGGGATCGTTCACTGAAGCTTTCTTT. Protein sequence: CASSEGAGGSFTEAFF. Full variable domain (rest looked up from reference TRBV2 and TRBJ1-1): EPEVTQTPSHQVTQMGQEVILRCVPISNHLYFYWYRQILGQKVEFLVSFYNNEISEKSEIFDDQFSVERPDGSNFTLKIRSTKLEDSAMYFCASSEGAGGSFTEAFFGQGTRLTVV.

This clonotype was observed a few times. The V call is TRBV6-2 or TRBV6-3, the J call TRBJ1-4, with a tentative D call TRBD1 (5 bases). Germline assignment: CDR1 MNHEY and CDR2 SVGEGT. V gave up 2 bases and J gave up 11 bases, with 9 bases separating them. The CDR3 runs 12 residues. This CDR3 reads CASSYVQDKLFF. As DNA, the CDR3 is TGTGCCAGCAGTTACGTACAGGATAAACTGTTTTTT.

This clonotype was recorded many times. The DNA of the CDR3 is TGTGCCAGCAGTGAAGGGAGGGAGTGGGGGGCCCAGTACTTC. Translating it yields CASSEGREWGAQYF. The chain couples TRBV6-1 to TRBJ2-5, with D possibly being TRBD2 (6 bases). Trimming left V 1 base short and J 9 bases short, with 15 bases between. The V gene's germline CDR1 is MNHNS and CDR2 SASEGT. CDR3 length equals 14 residues.

This chain connects TRBV10-3 to TRBJ2-2, with TRBD2 identical over 8 bases. Trimming removed 3 bases from V and 0 bases from J; junction bases left unmatched: 6. Germline loops: CDR1 ENHRY, CDR2 SYGVKD. CDR3 size: 17 residues. The CDR3: CAISDGGGQPNTGELFF. CDR3 DNA sequence: TGTGCCATCAGTGACGGGGGGGGTCAGCCGAACACCGGGGAGCTGTTTTTT.

This chain uses TRBV7-2 with TRBJ1-4; unclear D gene. V was clipped by 5 bases and J by 16 bases, with 17 bases between them. The CDR3 length is 12 residues. Germline V CDR1 and CDR2: SGHTA, FQGNSA. This CDR3 is CASSPLGRRPFF. As DNA, the CDR3 is TGTGCCAGCAGCCCCCTCGGGCGACGACCGTTTTTT.

The V and J genes are TRBV12-3 or TRBV12-4 and TRBJ2-7; D is undetermined. Trimming shortened V by 0 bases and J by 3 bases, and 9 bases separated the two germline ends. CDR3 length equals 14 residues. DNA for the CDR3: TGTGCCAGCAGTTTAGCGGGAAGGCTCTACGAGCAGTACTTC. Translating it yields CASSLAGRLYEQYF.

As for this clonotype: Because the CDR3 is missing its conserved closing phenylalanine or tryptophan, this is likely a read error. It is unclear where the CDR3 begins or ends on the DNA, so no DNA is shown, and the CDR3 is as TCRdb lists it. The chain combines TRBV7-2 with TRBJ2-2; TRBD1, as called in the table, went unchecked against the DNA. CDR1 SGHTA and CDR2 FQGNSA come from the germline V gene. The CDR3 comprises 10 residues, both ends counted. The CDR3 sequence: CASSLGADRG.

This clonotype was observed a few times. The chain is built from TRBV15 and TRBJ1-1; D possibly corresponds to TRBD1 (5 bases). This CDR3 comprises 12 residues. Trimming took off 3 bases at V and 5 bases at J, with 7 bases between the two ends. Germline lookup yields CDR1 LNHNV and CDR2 YYDKDF (reference sequence). CDR3 sequence reads: CATSRGVTEAFF. The CDR3 region has the DNA TGTGCCACCAGCAGGGGGGTTACTGAAGCTTTCTTT.